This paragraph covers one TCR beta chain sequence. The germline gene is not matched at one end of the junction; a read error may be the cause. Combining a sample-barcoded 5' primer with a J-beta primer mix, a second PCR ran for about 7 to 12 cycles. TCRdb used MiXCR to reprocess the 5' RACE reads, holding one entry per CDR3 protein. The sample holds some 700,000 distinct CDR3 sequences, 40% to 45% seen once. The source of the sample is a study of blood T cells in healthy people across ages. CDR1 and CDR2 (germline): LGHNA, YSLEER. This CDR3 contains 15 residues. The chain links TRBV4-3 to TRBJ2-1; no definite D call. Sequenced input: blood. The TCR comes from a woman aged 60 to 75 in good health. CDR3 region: CACSHYRVGFNEQFF. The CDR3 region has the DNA TGCGCCTGCAGCCATTACCGAGTTGGTTTCAATGAGCAGTTCTTC.